The subject of this entry is one T cell receptor beta chain. TCRdb reanalysed the 5' RACE reads using MiXCR and keeps one entry per CDR3 protein. Among around 530,000 distinct CDR3 sequences listed, roughly a sixth were seen once. The germline V gene encodes CDR1 ENHRY and CDR2 SYGVKD. The V gene end was trimmed by 0 bases and the J gene end by 4 bases; junction bases not matched to a gene: 2. CDR3 length equals 14 residues. This sample is drawn from a study of T cells after yellow fever vaccination. V is TRBV10-3 and J is TRBJ2-5; 7 nucleotides agree with TRBD1. Sequencing was performed on PBMCs, taken 4 to 5 days after the first yellow fever vaccination. The receptor was isolated from a man aged 18 to 35 who received the YFV17D yellow fever vaccine. The CDR3 is CAISESNRGETQYF. The CDR3 bases are TGTGCCATCAGTGAGTCGAACAGGGGAGAGACCCAGTACTTC.